This paragraph covers one T cell receptor (beta chain) sequence. The antigen remains unidentified. This specimen comes from a study of cytomegalovirus exposure and HLA in healthy donors. Study-wide findings and caveats: The study listed roughly 150 cytomegalovirus-associated TCR beta chains.

Method: immunoSEQ multiplex PCR; TCRdb's copy keeps in-frame clones and lacks some. The repertoire includes about 110,000 clones, approximately 85% of them detected once, and approximately 2.9% sits in the top ten. Trimming cost V 5 bases and J 8 bases, with 15 bases left between them. Germline values: CDR1 MNHEY, CDR2 SMNVEV (reference sequence). The CDR3 spans 13 residues. The TCR sequence derives from a woman aged 18-30 years in good health and CMV-seronegative. The material sequenced was PBMCs. The chain has TRBV27 and TRBJ1-1, with D possibly TRBD1 on 5 matching bases. CDR3 coding DNA: TGTGCCAGCAGTCCAGGGCAGCCAGGGGAAGCTTTCTTT. This encodes CASSPGQPGEAFF.